This TCR beta chain is drawn from a study of blood T cell repertoires in COVID-19 (dated by TCRdb to 2020 to 2022). Background for the entire study: Samples covering the acute and convalescent phases of COVID-19 were provided by collaborators in the United States, Italy and Spain. The prospective study material was composed of cDNA or gDNA derived from T cells, B-cell-depleted T cells, or PBMCs. Subjects who had been exposed to COVID-19, were actively infected with it, or had recovered from it provided the deeply sampled blood TCRbeta repertoires that made up the dataset. The repertoires were released in a freely available public database intended as a resource for research on the immune response to SARS-CoV-2. The samples were drawn from two sources: the first 160 participants of the ongoing ImmuneRACE study, and 1,000 to 1,500 subjects contributed by 6 global collaborators. Sample metadata almost always included a de-identified subject ID, COVID-19 status, age in years and sex. HLA class I and class II types, where available, came from metadata supplied by the sample provider rather than from assay-based typing. Here is what the overall study found, with its caveats: The amount of clinical and demographic metadata varied by source and participant and was provided uncurated.

TCRbeta CDR3 regions were amplified from genomic DNA by means of the immunoSEQ Assay, a bias-controlled multiplex PCR. The paper's data handling went like this. Nucleated cell counts per sample were estimated from amplification of reference gene primers within the assay. To quantify the absolute abundance of each unique TCRbeta CDR3 rearrangement, sequence reads were collapsed and filtered. For each sample, productive Simpson clonality was calculated as the square root of Simpson's diversity index across productive rearrangements. TCRdb stores this immuneACCESS table with in-frame sequences only. Part of the clones is absent; in the studies checked, under half of the shortfall reflects unresolved V genes, and no reason is known for the rest. V and J calls and clone size are copied from that table; D and trimming were computed from the DNA. The sample table records about 190,000 clones; 84% of these occur just once. Roughly 5.3% of the sample rests with the top ten.

The CDR3, from cysteine to phenylalanine, totals 15 residues. Only the CDR3 DNA is retained, 45 bases long and in frame from the first base. From a lookup of the germline V gene (reference sequence), CDR1 and CDR2 are MNHEY and SMNVEV. Compared with germline, V lacks 3 bases and J lacks 4 bases; bases without a gene match: 4. Whole blood was collected in K2EDTA tubes by collaborating institutions according to the institutions' own protocols. For TCRbeta analysis, collaborators shipped samples as frozen whole blood, isolated PBMCs, or DNA extracted from either of those sample types. Concerning this clone itself: The antigen this receptor binds is unknown. No base quality values were provided; no much bigger clone lies one nucleotide off.

This sequence originates from a woman in her 70s with active or convalescent COVID-19. What was sequenced was peripheral blood. The chain is encoded by TRBV27 joined to TRBJ2-7, and 12 junctional nucleotides match TRBD2. The bases are TGTGCCAGCAGTTTGACTAGCGGGAGTAGGTACGAGCAGTACTTC. Translated, it reads CASSLTSGSRYEQYF.